This TCR beta chain was documented in a study of cytomegalovirus exposure and HLA in healthy donors (dated by TCRdb to about 2017). General notes on the study: In an earlier analysis of some 550 of the donors, approximately 300 Gb of sequence data and 117 million unique TCR beta sequences from about 190 million T cells were reported. Roughly 300 gigabases of sequencing data and about 92 million unique TCR sequences made up an early release that covered roughly 670 HLA-typed donors. Of the 300 to 500 genotyped donors, approximately 80% were placed in the genetic ancestry cluster associated with self-reported Caucasian donors. The study aimed to test whether signatures of past pathogen exposure could be identified by cataloging public T cell receptors. The study profiled the T cell repertoires of under 850 subjects by immunosequencing and related them to cytomegalovirus serostatus. A separate validation cohort of about 110 different subjects was used in addition to the approximately 610-subject first cohort. To predict cytomegalovirus infection status, the study combined high-throughput TCR immunosequencing, statistical association of individual TCRs with disease status, and machine learning. In a later analysis, previously published TCR beta repertoires from 550 to 700 donors were re-analyzed and high-resolution HLA genotyping was added so that TCR occurrence patterns could be studied. Rather than using new phenotypic data, the later analysis identified candidate immune exposures from TCR beta sequences and from how often those sequences occurred across donors. To decide whether each TCR beta V gene segment behaved as functional or pseudogenic, an earlier analysis of some 570 of the donors relied on high-throughput TCR beta sequencing. Donor age, sex, ethnicity and CMV serostatus were compiled alongside the repertoire data. A later genetic analysis used genome-wide SNP genotypes for about 60% of the roughly 670 donors, treating that subset as a discovery cohort. Every repertoire in the discovery cohort had been generated on one and the same sequencing platform. Both class I and class II loci were covered by HLA typing, at four-digit resolution. Typing coverage varied by locus: roughly 629-640 donors for A, B, C, DRB1 and DQB1; 500 to 550 for DQA1; about 570 for DPA1; 400 to 480 for DPB1. A few DR-DQ haplotypes were handled as single units for association and clustering because linkage in the cohort was strong. Across about 370 genotyped donors of the cohort, an average of about 250,000 unique TCR beta nucleotide sequences per donor were sequenced, and roughly 20% of those sequences were non-productive. Findings and caveats that apply to the study as a whole: Broadly in line with IMGT annotations, most TCR beta V segments showed up in productive rearrangements about 87% or about 30% of the time in an earlier analysis of some 590 of the donors. Some IMGT-functional V segments, including TRBV6-2 and TRBV6-3, could not be distinguished by the 87-base-pair reads and were therefore excluded. While some public TCRs were present in many individuals, most TCR sequences turned up only very rarely across donors. Compared with the roughly 720-donor mean, donors in an Asian-associated ancestry cluster had fewer N-insertions in productive TCRs, according to a later genetic analysis. Roughly uniform sequencing depth across donors was assumed in presence/absence analyses, although this assumption may not hold. Strong co-occurrence of HLA alleles, especially DR and DQ, made assigning TCR associations to individual alleles difficult. Linkage disequilibrium might explain the correlated functional status among segregating V segments, but an unknown experimental factor could not be ruled out. In this cohort, only TCR beta chains were sequenced, and detectable features were limited by the absence of alpha or paired-chain data. A few of the identified cytomegalovirus-associated TCR beta chains were confirmed in vitro to be specific for cytomegalovirus antigens. A later analysis associated about 18,000 TCR beta sequences with specific HLA alleles at a false discovery rate of 0.05. A later analysis found that TCR association rates varied across HLA loci, with DRB1 alleles showing the most associated TCRs and HLA-C alleles the fewest. In a later analysis, most CMV-associated TCR beta chains were found to appear HLA-restricted, with HLA associations seemingly driven largely by CMV exposure. Because counts were too low, about 15 rarely observed V segments, including chromosome 9 orphons, were left out of the earlier analysis of approximately 500 of the donors. A later analysis reported that several top co-occurrence clusters appeared linked to parvovirus B19, influenza, CMV and Epstein-Barr virus. In a later genetic analysis, a missense DCLRE1C variant was associated with V-gene and J-gene trimming of TCR beta chains, and the association was replicated in an independent cohort. Compared with equally common non-associated chains, HLA-associated TCR beta chains in a later analysis were more clonally expanded and had lower generation probabilities. For the cohort, immune exposure information was limited to CMV serostatus. A further reported finding was that TCR beta sequences accurately predicted the HLA-A and HLA-B alleles for most subjects in the first cohort. Because some donors lacked HLA typing at each locus, the association tests relied only on the typed subset. A group of highly shared sequence variants was considered likely to be a technical artifact of the sequencing pipeline. It was suggested by the authors that the approach could potentially be generalized to other disease states and immunological phenotypes. The classifier was reported to diagnose cytomegalovirus status with high specificity and sensitivity in both the original cohort and the validation cohort. In the study, approximately 160 TCR beta chains were listed as associated with cytomegalovirus.

The cohort was made up of 650 to 700 healthy bone marrow donors. All cohort members were sampled while nominally healthy, although unrecorded immune exposures were likely present. The donor was CMV seropositive and was included in the group of almost 300 seropositive cohort members. A peripheral blood sample was collected from each donor, and TCR beta sequencing was performed on peripheral blood mononuclear cells. The Qiagen DNeasy Blood Extraction Kit was used to extract genomic DNA from the blood cell samples. Library generation was performed with the immunoSEQ multiplex PCR assay. For the multiplex PCR, a mixture combining 60 forward primers for TCR Vbeta segments and 13 reverse primers for TCR Jbeta segments was used. The CDR3 region of rearranged TCR beta genes was amplified from genomic DNA by a multiplex PCR assay. Amplified TCR beta libraries were sequenced as 87-base-pair reads on the Illumina HiSeq System. The original methods were these. A later analysis tallied roughly 76 million unique TCR beta chains across the approximately 670 repertoires, and about 12 million of those chains were shared by two or more donors. To remove PCR and sequencing errors, raw reads were error-corrected and collapsed into unique sequences using a nearest-neighbor algorithm that merged closely related sequences. Alignment of CDR3 sequences to IMGT reference sequences was used to assign V, D and J gene segments. For a sequence to be retained, at least a six-nucleotide match to both a V gene segment and a J gene segment was required. A rearrangement was called productive if the CDR3 had no stop codons and remained in frame with V and J, and every other rearrangement was called non-productive. CDR3 was defined by IMGT convention, running from the second conserved V-encoded cysteine to the conserved J-encoded phenylalanine. Sequences without an unambiguous match to a single V gene segment were excluded from the earlier analysis of about 640 of the donors. An earlier analysis of some 610 of the donors called V segments functional above 56.7% productive rearrangements and segregating when the between-donor standard deviation exceeded 5%. A statistical classification framework was built to diagnose cytomegalovirus status from the catalog of TCR beta chain sequences. In a later analysis, V and J genes were assigned by comparing TCR nucleotide sequences against IMGT/GENE-DB human TR gene sequences. The TCRdist pipeline was used in a later analysis to assign CDR3 sequences and most-parsimonious VDJ recombination scenarios. In a later analysis, each TCR beta chain was defined by its CDR3 amino acid sequence together with its V-gene family, and reads without a unique V-gene family were excluded. A later analysis removed 500 to 600 highly shared, low-generation-probability nucleotide sequences to deal with suspected cross-contamination and a sequencing artifact. In a later analysis, a clonal expansion index for each public chain was calculated from normalized within-repertoire ranks of inferred template counts. Generation probabilities in a later analysis came from a VDJ recombination model fitted to out-of-frame rearrangements, and those results were checked against IGoR. In a later analysis, hypergeometric tests were used to score TCR-TCR, TCR-HLA and TCR-CMV co-occurrence, with a repertoire-size bias correction applied to TCR pairs. A later analysis estimated false discovery rates by permuting HLA or CMV assignments 20 times. In a later analysis, co-occurring TCRs were grouped with DBSCAN, and TCRdist sequence similarity was added when clustering was performed within HLA-allele-positive subsets. Co-occurrence clustering excluded repertoires with fewer than 30,000 or more than 120,000 public chains, plus five with anomalous nucleotide sharing. The table comes from immuneACCESS by way of TCRdb, which keeps in-frame sequences with V and J called. Part of the clones is missing from these tables; in studies checked, under half for an unresolved V gene and the rest for unknown reasons. V, J and clone size reflect that table, while D and trimming were determined from the DNA. In this sample the table shows fewer than 200,000 clones, around 83% of which occur a single time. Clones ranked in the top ten supply 1.5% to 2% of the sample.

Its CDR3 holds 18 amino acids, cysteine through phenylalanine. CDR3 DNA only is kept here, 54 bases in frame from base 1. In regard to this clone: What this receptor recognizes is not known. Base quality data are lacking; no much larger clone is found one base away.

This chain joins TRBV21-1 to TRBJ2-1; TRBD2 reflects the table's D call only, with no check against the DNA. TRBV21-1 is labeled a pseudogene. The receptor was isolated from a man aged 35-49 years in good health and CMV-seropositive. Material for sequencing was PBMCs. The bases are TGTGCCAGCAGCATACGGACTAGCGGGAGGGCCAATCCCATTGAGCAGTTCTTC. Its product reads: CASSIRTSGRANPIEQFF.